Here is one T cell receptor (beta chain) with its context. CDR1 is MDHEN and CDR2 is SYDVKM in the germline V gene. This CDR3 spans 15 amino acids. V lost 4 bases, J lost 2 bases, and 14 bases lay in between. These data are taken from a study of OX40 agonist ivuxolimab in advanced cancers. TCRdb keeps only in-frame clones here, not all; method: immunoSEQ multiplex PCR. This sample has fewer than 70,000 clones, with around 83% found just once. The source of this sequence is an adult with an advanced solid tumor such as melanoma, head and neck, liver or kidney cancer. This material consisted of CD4+ or CD8+ T cells sorted from blood, taken in a trial of the OX40 agonist ivuxolimab. The rearrangement uses TRBV28 and TRBJ1-2; tentative D call: TRBD1 (6 bases). The chain's CDR3 is CASSSPAGQNYGYTF. The DNA of the CDR3 is TGTGCCAGCAGTTCACCCGCTGGACAGAACTATGGCTACACCTTC.